The 8 T cell receptor beta chains below come from one sample, sequenced in a study of cytomegalovirus exposure and HLA in healthy donors. PCR involved 60 Vbeta and 13 Jbeta primers. Produced via immunoSEQ multiplex PCR; TCRdb's table is partial and in-frame only. Of 85,000 to 130,000 clones listed, less than 80% were seen once; the top ten hold approximately 3.7%. Source material: PBMCs. These TCRs come from a man in his 60s in good health and CMV-seronegative.

The chain joins TRBV4-3 to TRBJ1-5; no clear D. Germline-derived CDR1 and CDR2 are LGHNA and YSLEER. V lost 0 bases to trimming and J lost 11 bases, with 14 bases between them. This CDR3 has 14 residues. The CDR3 nucleotides read TGCGCCAGCAGCCAAGAGGTGTGGGGAGGATCCCAGCATTTT. This gives the protein CASSQEVWGGSQHF.

The CDR3 DNA reads as TGCGCCAGCAGCCCGGGATCCTCGAACACCGGGGAGCTGTTTTTT. Residues: CASSPGSSNTGELFF. The rearrangement links TRBV4-1 to TRBJ2-2, with D maybe TRBD2 (5 bases). From germline, CDR1 is MGHRA and CDR2 YSYEKL. The V end lost 4 bases, the J end lost 0 bases, and 9 bases lay between the germline ends. The CDR3 runs 15 residues.

CDR3 bases: TGTGCCAGCGTGGGGCGGAGAGCGACCACCGGGGAGCTGTTTTTT. As protein: CASVGRRATTGELFF. The chain employs TRBV2 and TRBJ2-2; perhaps TRBD1 as D (5 bases). CDR3 size: 15 residues. V lost 8 bases and J lost 4, with 17 bases in between. In germline, CDR1 is SNHLY, CDR2 FYNNEI. Combining the CDR3 with reference TRBV2 and TRBJ2-2 gives the whole variable domain EPEVTQTPSHQVTQMGQEVILRCVPISNHLYFYWYRQILGQKVEFLVSFYNNEISEKSEIFDDQFSVERPDGSNFTLKIRSTKLEDSAMYFCASVGRRATTGELFFGEGSRLTVL.

The V call is TRBV5-4, the J call TRBJ2-5, with D maybe TRBD2 (6 bases). V dropped 4 bases and J dropped 1 base, with 20 bases sitting between them. The germline V gene encodes CDR1 SGHNT and CDR2 YYREEE (reference sequence). The CDR3 is made up of 17 amino acids. The CDR3 is CASSPGVAVSFQETQYF. The CDR3 nucleotides read TGTGCCAGCAGCCCAGGCGTAGCGGTCTCATTCCAAGAGACCCAGTACTTC.

This rearrangement joins TRBV7-9 to TRBJ2-1, with 9 bases fitting TRBD1. The CDR3 sequence is 14 residues long. CDR1 and CDR2 (germline): SEHNR, FQNEAQ (reference sequence). V dropped 7 bases and J dropped 4; count of bases not matched to a gene: 5. This CDR3 is CASTGTGLYNEQFF. The CDR3 DNA follows: TGTGCCAGCACTGGGACAGGGCTGTACAATGAGCAGTTCTTC.

The J gene is TRBJ1-5, the V gene TRBV27; no clear D. The CDR3 is 14 residues long. The germline CDR1 and CDR2 sequences are MNHEY and SMNVEV (reference sequence). The V and J ends lost 3 bases and 2 bases respectively, with 8 bases between them. CDR3 nucleotide sequence: TGTGCCAGCAGTTTTGAGGGCCGCAATCAGCCCCAGCATTTT. Translation: CASSFEGRNQPQHF.

This sequence joins TRBV7-2 and TRBJ2-3; D call uncertain. CDR3 length equals 13 residues. The V gene lost 2 bases and the J gene lost 4 bases, with 7 bases spanning the gap. CDR1 is SGHTA and CDR2 is FQGNSA in the germline V gene. CDR3 nucleotides: TGTGCCAGCAGCTTACAGGTTTCAGATACGCAGTATTTT. It specifies CASSLQVSDTQYF. Full variable domain (rest looked up from reference TRBV7-2 and TRBJ2-3): GAGVSQSPSNKVTEKGKDVELRCDPISGHTALYWYRQSLGQGLEFLIYFQGNSAPDKSGLPSDRFSAERTGGSVSTLTIQRTQQEDSAVYLCASSLQVSDTQYFGPGTRLTVL.

This chain connects TRBV19 to TRBJ1-1, with D hard to call. V was trimmed by 3 bases and J by 1 base, leaving 3 bases between them. This CDR3 spans 12 amino acids. CDR1 and CDR2 from the germline V gene are LNHDA and SQIVND (reference sequence). The CDR3 reads CASSMRNTEAFF. DNA of the CDR3: TGTGCCAGTAGTATGCGGAACACTGAAGCTTTCTTT. Using reference TRBV19 and TRBJ1-1 for the parts outside the CDR3, the full variable domain is DGGITQSPKYLFRKEGQNVTLSCEQNLNHDAMYWYRQDPGQGLRLIYYSQIVNDFQKGDIAEGYSVSREKKESFPLTVTSAQKNPTAFYLCASSMRNTEAFFGQGTRLTVV.